This T cell receptor beta chain was sequenced for a study of response to subunit inactivated influenza vaccine. General study results and limits: The authors offered the suggestion that each seasonal influenza vaccination recruits few new T cells.

Via MiXCR, TCRdb re-called the RT-PCR reads, giving one row per CDR3 protein. The sample holds roughly 290,000 distinct CDR3 sequences, 20% to 25% seen once. Notes on this clonotype: What it recognizes is unknown.

Specimen: PBMCs from blood, collected less than 22 months after vaccination. The sequence was obtained from a man between 45 and 75 years old who received an inactivated influenza vaccine.

CDR3 in amino acids: CASSPSSGQGNYGYTF. In DNA form, the CDR3 reads TGCGCCAGCAGCCCAAGTTCCGGGCAGGGTAACTATGGCTACACCTTC. The chain combines TRBV4-3 with TRBJ1-2; possibly TRBD1 for D (5 bases). CDR1 and CDR2 (germline): LGHNA, YSLEER. The CDR3 spans 16 residues. The V and J ends lost 4 bases and 1 base respectively, with 16 bases between them.